The sequence of this T cell receptor (beta chain) was determined in a study of T cells in Graves' hyperthyroidism and ophthalmopathy. RNA transcripts gave rise to amplified TCR beta CDR3 regions. First-round RT-PCR of the TCR CDR3 relied on the HTBI primer set. TCRdb reprocessed the multiplex PCR reads via MiXCR and lists one record per CDR3 protein. The repertoire holds over 550,000 distinct CDR3 sequences, with around 15% as singletons. This clonotype turned up a few times. Germline V lookup: CDR1 SGHTA, CDR2 FQGNSA. The CDR3 covers 16 residues. Trimming took 3 bases from V and 9 from J; bases not matched to a gene: 13.

The sequence was collected from a woman between 18 and 29 years old with Graves' hyperthyroidism. The source material was blood. The chain employs TRBV7-2 and TRBJ2-3; 9 positions match TRBD2. CDR3 in DNA: TGTGCCAGCAGCTTTCGAGGCGGCGGGGGGGCCCGAACGCAGTATTTT. Translating gives CASSFRGGGGARTQYF.